This T cell receptor (beta chain) emerged from a study of T cells in Graves' hyperthyroidism and ophthalmopathy. Study findings and constraints: Most thyroid clonotypes expanded above 0.001 were also detected in blood. Ophthalmopathy, as predicted by the model, came a median about seven months after the prediction.

TCR beta CDR3 region amplification was performed from RNA transcripts. The HTBI primer set was used in a first-round RT-PCR of the TCR CDR3. TCRdb fed the multiplex PCR reads into MiXCR, producing one record per CDR3 protein. The table includes around 700,000 distinct CDR3 sequences, approximately 40% detected once. V lost 7 bases and J lost 9, with 16 bases in between. The length of the CDR3 is 12 residues. Those patients with uncontrolled infection, other autoimmune disease, pregnancy or lactation were excluded. The diagnostic basis comprised clinical symptoms, serum thyroxine and TRAb, thyroid ultrasound and orbital computed tomography. The sample holds many counts of this clonotype. Its antigen is still unknown.

Sequences were obtained from blood. The sequence came from a woman in her thirties or forties with Graves' hyperthyroidism. The rearrangement uses TRBV12-3 or TRBV12-4 and TRBJ2-7; the D gene is possibly TRBD2 (5 bases). The CDR3 region is CASMGDGMWQYF. The CDR3 coding sequence is TGTGCCAGCATGGGTGACGGGATGTGGCAGTACTTC.